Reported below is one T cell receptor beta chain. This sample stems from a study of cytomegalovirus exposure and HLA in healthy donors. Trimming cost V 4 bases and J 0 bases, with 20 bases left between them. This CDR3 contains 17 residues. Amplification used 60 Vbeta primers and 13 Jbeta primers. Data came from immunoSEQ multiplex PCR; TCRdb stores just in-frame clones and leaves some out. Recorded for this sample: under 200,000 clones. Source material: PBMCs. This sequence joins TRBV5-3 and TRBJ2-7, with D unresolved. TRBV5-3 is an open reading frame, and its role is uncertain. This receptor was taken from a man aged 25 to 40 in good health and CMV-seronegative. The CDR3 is CARSLNRDNAYSYEQYF. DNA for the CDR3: TGTGCCAGAAGCCTCAATAGAGACAATGCCTACTCCTACGAGCAGTACTTC.